The present T cell receptor (beta chain) was sequenced within a study of OX40 agonist ivuxolimab in advanced cancers. On the study more broadly: Patients got intravenous ivuxolimab at 0.01 to 10 mg/kg every 2 weeks.

The trim removed 2 bases at V and 2 bases at J, leaving 10 bases unmatched. From germline, CDR1 is SGHTA and CDR2 FQGNSA. This CDR3 has 18 residues. Some clones are missing from TCRdb's copy, which holds only in-frame ones; the method was immunoSEQ multiplex PCR. The table lists roughly 68,000 clones, roughly four fifths of them singletons, with under 1.5% in the top ten. The chain has TRBV7-2 and TRBJ2-3; 10 bases map to TRBD2. The sequence was collected from an adult with an advanced solid tumor such as melanoma, head and neck, liver or kidney cancer. Sequenced material: CD4+ or CD8+ T cells sorted from blood, taken in a trial of the OX40 agonist ivuxolimab. CDR3 residues: CASSLSSLAGAHTDTQYF. In DNA form, the CDR3 reads TGTGCCAGCAGCTTATCAAGTCTAGCGGGGGCCCACACAGATACGCAGTATTTT.